Listed below are T cell receptor beta chains from one sample, sequenced in a study of blood T cell repertoires in COVID-19. The data were produced by immunoSEQ multiplex PCR, yet TCRdb's version contains in-frame clones alone and is incomplete. The repertoire has about 340,000 clones, about 88% of them found once; the top ten carry around 6.6%. The specimen was peripheral blood. Source of these receptors: a woman aged 65 to 85 with COVID-19, enrolled during active disease. Both conserved end residues are part of each CDR3. The order of the fields is clone size, J gene, D gene, V gene, CDR3 protein, CDR3 DNA. D genes are given only for firm matches. The size of a clone is reported for some rows only, either as once, few or many, or as a class for expanded clones.

clone_size: .
j_call: TRBJ2-6
d_call: TRBD1
v_call: TRBV7-2
cdr3_aa: CASSPGTGSTGANVLTF
cdr3_nt: TGTGCCAGCAGCCCCGGGACAGGCTCCACTGGGGCCAACGTCCTGACTTTC

clone_size: .
j_call: TRBJ1-1
d_call: .
v_call: TRBV11-2
cdr3_aa: CASSLVPGGTEAFF
cdr3_nt: TGTGCCAGCAGCTTAGTCCCCGGGGGCACTGAAGCTTTCTTT

clone_size: .
j_call: TRBJ2-4
d_call: TRBD1
v_call: TRBV5-8
cdr3_aa: CASSSRQGTNIQYF
cdr3_nt: TGTGCCAGCAGCTCCCGACAGGGGACAAACATTCAGTACTTC

clone_size: .
j_call: TRBJ2-7
d_call: .
v_call: TRBV30
cdr3_aa: CAWSSSTSLREQYF
cdr3_nt: TGTGCCTGGAGTTCCTCGACTAGTTTGCGCGAGCAGTACTTC

clone_size: .
j_call: TRBJ2-3
d_call: TRBD2
v_call: TRBV29-1
cdr3_aa: CSVLGLAAPDTQYF
cdr3_nt: TGCAGCGTCCTGGGACTAGCCGCTCCAGATACGCAGTATTTT

clone_size: .
j_call: TRBJ2-3
d_call: .
v_call: TRBV4-2
cdr3_aa: CASSQVGGGSETDTQYF
cdr3_nt: TGTGCCAGCAGCCAAGTAGGAGGCGGTTCAGAAACAGATACGCAGTATTTT

clone_size: .
j_call: TRBJ2-7
d_call: .
v_call: TRBV30
cdr3_aa: CAWTRQQGYEQYF
cdr3_nt: TGTGCCTGGACTAGGCAGCAGGGCTACGAGCAGTACTTC

clone_size: .
j_call: TRBJ1-4
d_call: TRBD1
v_call: TRBV20-1
cdr3_aa: CSASVPGQGGEKLFF
cdr3_nt: TGCAGTGCTAGTGTACCGGGACAGGGTGGTGAAAAACTGTTTTTT

clone_size: once
j_call: TRBJ1-5
d_call: .
v_call: TRBV6-6
cdr3_aa: CASSQGMVDQPQHF
cdr3_nt: TGTGCCAGCAGTCAGGGGATGGTGGATCAGCCCCAGCATTTT

clone_size: .
j_call: TRBJ1-2
d_call: TRBD1
v_call: TRBV11-2
cdr3_aa: CASSLGQNYGYTF
cdr3_nt: TGTGCCAGCAGTCTGGGACAGAACTATGGCTACACCTTC

clone_size: once
j_call: TRBJ2-1
d_call: .
v_call: TRBV6-4
cdr3_aa: CASSQGFLSDNEQFF
cdr3_nt: TGTGCCAGCAGTCAGGGTTTTCTTTCAGACAATGAGCAGTTCTTC

clone_size: .
j_call: TRBJ1-1
d_call: TRBD1
v_call: TRBV12-3/TRBV12-4
cdr3_aa: CASSLRQGDAFF
cdr3_nt: TGTGCCAGCAGTTTAAGACAGGGTGATGCTTTCTTT

clone_size: .
j_call: TRBJ1-2
d_call: .
v_call: TRBV10-3
cdr3_aa: CAISEQDLGYTF
cdr3_nt: TGTGCCATCAGTGAGCAGGATCTCGGCTACACCTTC

clone_size: .
j_call: TRBJ2-3
d_call: TRBD2
v_call: TRBV9
cdr3_aa: CASSVAAGRTDTQYF
cdr3_nt: TGTGCCAGCAGCGTAGCAGCGGGGCGCACAGATACGCAGTATTTT

clone_size: .
j_call: TRBJ2-7
d_call: TRBD1
v_call: TRBV5-1
cdr3_aa: CASSTTDRVEEQYF
cdr3_nt: TGCGCCAGCAGCACCACGGACAGGGTTGAGGAGCAGTACTTC

clone_size: few
j_call: TRBJ2-3
d_call: .
v_call: TRBV14
cdr3_aa: CASSPYRATDTQYF
cdr3_nt: TGTGCCAGCAGCCCCTACAGGGCCACAGATACGCAGTATTTT

clone_size: .
j_call: TRBJ1-2
d_call: .
v_call: TRBV24-1
cdr3_aa: CATSAADSYYGYTF
cdr3_nt: TGTGCCACCAGTGCCGCGGACAGTTACTATGGCTACACCTTC

clone_size: .
j_call: TRBJ2-7
d_call: TRBD1
v_call: TRBV5-6
cdr3_aa: CASSLDRGPYYEQYF
cdr3_nt: TGTGCCAGCAGCTTGGACAGGGGCCCTTATTACGAGCAGTACTTC

clone_size: once
j_call: TRBJ1-6
d_call: .
v_call: TRBV28
cdr3_aa: CASTSGAGYNSPLHF
cdr3_nt: TGTGCCAGCACTTCAGGGGCAGGCTATAATTCACCCCTCCACTTT

clone_size: .
j_call: TRBJ1-1
d_call: TRBD1
v_call: TRBV14
cdr3_aa: CASSQDGDRWNTEAFF
cdr3_nt: TGTGCCAGCAGCCAAGATGGGGACAGATGGAACACTGAAGCTTTCTTT

clone_size: .
j_call: TRBJ1-6
d_call: TRBD1
v_call: TRBV28
cdr3_aa: CASSPLRQGGNSPLHF
cdr3_nt: TGTGCCAGCAGTCCACTTCGACAGGGAGGAAATTCACCCCTCCACTTT

clone_size: .
j_call: TRBJ1-2
d_call: TRBD1
v_call: TRBV9
cdr3_aa: CASSVRQGADYGYTF
cdr3_nt: TGTGCCAGCAGCGTACGACAGGGGGCGGACTATGGCTACACCTTC

clone_size: once
j_call: TRBJ1-2
d_call: .
v_call: TRBV29-1
cdr3_aa: CSATAGVQEMWGYTF
cdr3_nt: TGCAGCGCCACTGCGGGGGTACAGGAGATGTGGGGCTACACCTTC

clone_size: .
j_call: TRBJ1-5
d_call: TRBD1
v_call: TRBV5-1
cdr3_aa: CASSLTGDNQPQHF
cdr3_nt: TGCGCCAGCAGTCTTACAGGGGACAATCAGCCCCAGCATTTT

clone_size: .
j_call: TRBJ1-1
d_call: .
v_call: TRBV10-3
cdr3_aa: CAISESHRAFF
cdr3_nt: TGTGCCATCAGTGAGAGCCACCGGGCTTTCTTT

clone_size: few
j_call: TRBJ1-5
d_call: .
v_call: TRBV6-5
cdr3_aa: CASSPTGPNQPQHF
cdr3_nt: TGTGCCAGCAGTCCTACAGGGCCTAATCAGCCCCAGCATTTT

clone_size: .
j_call: TRBJ2-3
d_call: .
v_call: TRBV9
cdr3_aa: CASSVGGSDTQYF
cdr3_nt: TGTGCCAGCAGCGTAGGGGGCTCAGATACGCAGTATTTT

clone_size: .
j_call: TRBJ1-1
d_call: TRBD1
v_call: TRBV10-3
cdr3_aa: CAISPGTVNMNTEAFF
cdr3_nt: TGTGCCATCAGCCCTGGGACAGTTAATATGAACACTGAAGCTTTCTTT

clone_size: .
j_call: TRBJ1-5
d_call: TRBD1
v_call: TRBV5-1
cdr3_aa: CASSPSTGANQPQHF
cdr3_nt: TGCGCCAGCAGCCCCTCCACAGGGGCGAATCAGCCCCAGCATTTT

clone_size: .
j_call: TRBJ1-1
d_call: .
v_call: TRBV6-5
cdr3_aa: CASSWAGNTEAFF
cdr3_nt: TGTGCCAGCAGTTGGGCAGGGAACACTGAAGCTTTCTTT

clone_size: .
j_call: TRBJ1-3
d_call: .
v_call: TRBV4-3
cdr3_aa: CASSQEVTAYSGNTIYF
cdr3_nt: TGCGCCAGCAGCCAAGAAGTGACAGCATACTCTGGAAACACCATATATTTT

clone_size: .
j_call: TRBJ1-6
d_call: .
v_call: TRBV19
cdr3_aa: CASSMVSRGLWSPLHF
cdr3_nt: TGTGCCAGTAGTATGGTTAGTCGGGGGTTGTGGTCACCCCTCCACTTT